These T cell receptor beta chains were read from a single sample in a study of cytomegalovirus exposure and HLA in healthy donors. Clones were sequenced by immunoSEQ multiplex PCR, and TCRdb holds only the in-frame ones, with some missing. The sample includes 110,000 or so clones, 70% to 85% of them seen just once. Material: PBMCs. The receptors derive from a man between 45 and 60 years old in good health and CMV-seropositive. Both conserved end residues are part of each CDR3. Fields, in order: CDR3 protein, CDR3 DNA, J gene, clone size, V gene, D gene. The D gene is left open where the match is weak. The listing skips clone size in some rows; elsewhere it reads once, few, many or a size class.

CDR3: CASSLSGTGRSNEQFF; DNA: TGTGCCAGCAGCTTATCCGGGACAGGGAGGAGCAATGAGCAGTTCTTC; J: TRBJ2-1; size: -; V: TRBV7-6; D: TRBD1
CDR3: CASSSRGRRSETQYF; DNA: TGTGCCAGCAGTTCCAGGGGGAGGAGATCGGAGACCCAGTACTTC; J: TRBJ2-5; size: -; V: TRBV7-2; D: -
CDR3: CASRGQGSNYGYTF; DNA: TGTGCCAGCAGGGGACAGGGGTCTAACTATGGCTACACCTTC; J: TRBJ1-2; size: few; V: TRBV6-5; D: TRBD1
CDR3: CSVSTGTQYEQYF; DNA: TGCAGCGTTTCCACCGGGACACAATACGAGCAGTACTTC; J: TRBJ2-7; size: -; V: TRBV29-1; D: -
CDR3: CSVEKVDRSGYGYTF; DNA: TGCAGCGTTGAAAAAGTAGACAGAAGTGGCTATGGCTACACCTTC; J: TRBJ1-2; size: -; V: TRBV29-1; D: -
CDR3: CASSLYVMRMNTEAFF; DNA: TGTGCCAGCAGCTTATACGTGATGCGTATGAACACTGAAGCTTTCTTT; J: TRBJ1-1; size: -; V: TRBV11-2; D: -
CDR3: CASAGGPRSTDTQYF; DNA: TGTGCCAGCGCGGGAGGGCCTAGAAGCACAGATACGCAGTATTTT; J: TRBJ2-3; size: -; V: TRBV7-2; D: TRBD2
CDR3: CASSEADRQRYGYTF; DNA: TGTGCCAGCAGTGAAGCTGATCGACAGCGCTATGGCTACACCTTC; J: TRBJ1-2; size: -; V: TRBV6-1; D: -
CDR3: CASSLEATLSTGELFF; DNA: TGTGCCAGCAGCTTGGAGGCGACTCTGAGCACCGGGGAGCTGTTTTTT; J: TRBJ2-2; size: -; V: TRBV5-4; D: -
CDR3: CASSPDRASNQPQHF; DNA: TGTGCCAGCTCACCAGACAGGGCCAGCAATCAGCCCCAGCATTTT; J: TRBJ1-5; size: -; V: TRBV18; D: TRBD1
CDR3: CASSLLAGAEYNEQFF; DNA: TGTGCCAGTAGTCTCCTCGCGGGAGCTGAATACAATGAGCAGTTCTTC; J: TRBJ2-1; size: -; V: TRBV19; D: TRBD2
CDR3: CASSGRAPGETQYF; DNA: TGTGCCAGCAGTGGTCGGGCCCCGGGGGAGACCCAGTACTTC; J: TRBJ2-5; size: -; V: TRBV6-1; D: -
CDR3: CASSHRDRGNEQFF; DNA: TGTGCCAGCAGTCACCGGGACAGGGGGAATGAGCAGTTCTTC; J: TRBJ2-1; size: -; V: TRBV6-1; D: TRBD1
CDR3: CASSFGTGNQPQHF; DNA: TGCGCCAGCAGCTTTGGGACAGGTAATCAGCCCCAGCATTTT; J: TRBJ1-5; size: -; V: TRBV5-1; D: TRBD1
CDR3: CASSWGQAGTEAFF; DNA: TGCGCCAGCAGCTGGGGACAGGCGGGCACTGAAGCTTTCTTT; J: TRBJ1-1; size: -; V: TRBV5-1; D: TRBD1
CDR3: CASSSPGQGEKLFF; DNA: TGCGCCAGCAGCTCTCCGGGACAGGGGGAAAAACTGTTTTTT; J: TRBJ1-4; size: -; V: TRBV5-1; D: TRBD1
CDR3: CASSPIAALANSYEQYF; DNA: TGTGCCAGCTCACCAATAGCCGCGTTAGCGAATTCCTACGAGCAGTACTTC; J: TRBJ2-7; size: -; V: TRBV18; D: -
CDR3: CASSVGTGRNTEAFF; DNA: TGTGCCAGCAGCGTGGGGACAGGCCGGAACACTGAAGCTTTCTTT; J: TRBJ1-1; size: -; V: TRBV9; D: TRBD1
CDR3: CASSGWSGANVLTF; DNA: TGTGCCTCCTCAGGGTGGAGCGGGGCCAACGTCCTGACTTTC; J: TRBJ2-6; size: -; V: TRBV30; D: -
CDR3: CAISGGQGAGAFF; DNA: TGTGCCATCAGTGGCGGACAGGGGGCAGGAGCTTTCTTT; J: TRBJ1-1; size: -; V: TRBV10-3; D: TRBD1
CDR3: CASSLGLAFDTEQFF; DNA: TGCGCCAGCAGCTTGGGACTAGCTTTTGATACTGAGCAGTTCTTC; J: TRBJ2-1; size: -; V: TRBV5-1; D: TRBD2
CDR3: CASSQTWEGGYGYTF; DNA: TGTGCCAGCAGTCAGACATGGGAGGGTGGCTATGGCTACACCTTC; J: TRBJ1-2; size: -; V: TRBV6-5; D: -
CDR3: CASAGTNTGELFF; DNA: TGTGCCAGCGCGGGGACGAACACCGGGGAGCTGTTTTTT; J: TRBJ2-2; size: -; V: TRBV7-2; D: -
CDR3: CASSRRTGGLTEAFF; DNA: TGCGCCAGCAGCCGTCGGACAGGGGGCCTCACTGAAGCTTTCTTT; J: TRBJ1-1; size: -; V: TRBV5-1; D: TRBD1
CDR3: CASSQTGFEGEQYF; DNA: TGTGCCAGCTCACAGACAGGGTTCGAGGGAGAGCAGTACTTC; J: TRBJ2-7; size: -; V: TRBV18; D: TRBD1
CDR3: CASSQEGGFSPLHF; DNA: TGTGCCAGCAGCCAAGAAGGGGGCTTTTCACCCCTCCACTTT; J: TRBJ1-6; size: -; V: TRBV9; D: TRBD1
CDR3: CASSAGLSGHNEQFF; DNA: TGTGCCAGCAGCGCGGGGCTGTCGGGTCACAATGAGCAGTTCTTC; J: TRBJ2-1; size: -; V: TRBV7-9; D: -
CDR3: CASKFKGASSPLHF; DNA: TGTGCCAGTAAATTCAAGGGGGCTAGTTCACCCCTCCACTTT; J: TRBJ1-6; size: -; V: TRBV19; D: TRBD1
CDR3: CASGLGYSTDTQYF; DNA: TGTGCTAGTGGTTTGGGTTATAGCACAGATACGCAGTATTTT; J: TRBJ2-3; size: -; V: TRBV12-5; D: -
CDR3: CASSLAGHNEKLFF; DNA: TGTGCCAGCAGCTTAGCGGGGCATAATGAAAAACTGTTTTTT; J: TRBJ1-4; size: -; V: TRBV7-2; D: -
CDR3: CASSLEGTGRTGELFF; DNA: TGCGCCAGCAGCTTGGAGGGGACAGGGCGCACCGGGGAGCTGTTTTTT; J: TRBJ2-2; size: -; V: TRBV5-1; D: TRBD1
CDR3: CASSYRGTRGEKLFF; DNA: TGTGCCAGCAGTTACCGGGGGACCAGAGGAGAAAAACTGTTTTTT; J: TRBJ1-4; size: -; V: TRBV6-5; D: -
CDR3: CASSVGTQADTQYF; DNA: TGTGCCAGCAGTGTGGGGACTCAAGCAGATACGCAGTATTTT; J: TRBJ2-3; size: -; V: TRBV2; D: -
CDR3: CASSDDRGGNEQFF; DNA: TGTGCCAGCAGCGATGACAGGGGAGGTAATGAGCAGTTCTTC; J: TRBJ2-1; size: -; V: TRBV7-9; D: TRBD1
CDR3: CASSSRDRGPYEQYF; DNA: TGTGCCAGCAGTTCCCGGGACAGGGGTCCCTACGAGCAGTACTTC; J: TRBJ2-7; size: -; V: TRBV6-5; D: TRBD1
CDR3: CASSPEGYNYGYTF; DNA: TGTGCCAGCTCACCGGAGGGATATAACTATGGCTACACCTTC; J: TRBJ1-2; size: -; V: TRBV18; D: -
CDR3: CASSMQGRGYGYTF; DNA: TGCGCCAGCAGCATGCAGGGGCGCGGCTATGGCTACACCTTC; J: TRBJ1-2; size: -; V: TRBV10-2; D: -
CDR3: CASSLGPAGGPRGGELFF; DNA: TGTGCCAGCAGCTTAGGACCCGCGGGAGGGCCGAGGGGCGGGGAGCTGTTTTTT; J: TRBJ2-2; size: -; V: TRBV7-2; D: TRBD2
CDR3: CAISELGPGNYGYTF; DNA: TGTGCCATCAGTGAGCTGGGTCCAGGGAACTATGGCTACACCTTC; J: TRBJ1-2; size: -; V: TRBV10-3; D: -
CDR3: CASSASGSEQFF; DNA: TGTGCCAGCAGCGCTTCCGGTAGTGAGCAGTTCTTC; J: TRBJ2-1; size: -; V: TRBV9; D: -
CDR3: CASSGQGGVSYEQYF; DNA: TGTGCCAGCAGTGGACAGGGTGGTGTTTCCTACGAGCAGTACTTC; J: TRBJ2-7; size: -; V: TRBV2; D: TRBD1
CDR3: CASSKQGRSEKLFF; DNA: TGTGCCAGCAGTAAACAGGGTCGGAGCGAAAAACTGTTTTTT; J: TRBJ1-4; size: few; V: TRBV2; D: -
CDR3: CASSTNPDRDQPQHF; DNA: TGCGCCAGCAGCACTAACCCGGACAGGGATCAGCCCCAGCATTTT; J: TRBJ1-5; size: -; V: TRBV5-1; D: TRBD1
CDR3: CASSQDRTSGTSYNEQFF; DNA: TGCGCCAGCAGCCAAGATAGGACTAGCGGGACATCGTACAATGAGCAGTTCTTC; J: TRBJ2-1; size: few; V: TRBV4-1; D: TRBD2
CDR3: CASSADRNYGYTF; DNA: TGCGCCAGCAGCGCGGACAGAAACTATGGCTACACCTTC; J: TRBJ1-2; size: -; V: TRBV5-1; D: -
CDR3: CASSEAVMNTEAFF; DNA: TGTGCCAGCAGTGAGGCGGTTATGAACACTGAAGCTTTCTTT; J: TRBJ1-1; size: -; V: TRBV6-1; D: -
CDR3: CAIRDRHYEQYF; DNA: TGTGCCATCAGGGACAGACACTACGAGCAGTACTTC; J: TRBJ2-7; size: few; V: TRBV10-3; D: -
CDR3: CASSILTTGDGELFF; DNA: TGTGCCAGTAGTATCCTGACAACAGGGGACGGGGAGCTGTTTTTT; J: TRBJ2-2; size: -; V: TRBV19; D: TRBD1
CDR3: CASSQGGGGLTYEQYF; DNA: TGTGCCAGCAGCCAAGGGGGAGGGGGACTTACCTACGAGCAGTACTTC; J: TRBJ2-7; size: -; V: TRBV14; D: -
CDR3: CASSLDGTAFYEQYF; DNA: TGTGCCAGCAGCTTAGACGGGACAGCTTTTTACGAGCAGTACTTC; J: TRBJ2-7; size: -; V: TRBV5-4; D: TRBD1
CDR3: CASSTASQGRGTEAFF; DNA: TGTGCCAGCAGCACGGCGTCTCAGGGTAGGGGCACTGAAGCTTTCTTT; J: TRBJ1-1; size: once; V: TRBV5-5; D: -
CDR3: CASSPGTGFYEQYF; DNA: TGTGCCAGCAGCCCGGGGACAGGGTTCTACGAGCAGTACTTC; J: TRBJ2-7; size: -; V: TRBV5-4; D: TRBD1